One sample yielded the 11 T cell receptor beta chains listed below, sequenced in a study of blood T cell repertoires in COVID-19. This table comes from immunoSEQ multiplex PCR, and its TCRdb copy is limited to in-frame clones, with some not included. The data show around 340,000 clones, about 88% seen once. The sample was PBMCs or T cells enriched from blood (not recorded which). Receptor source: a woman in her twenties or thirties who had been exposed to COVID-19.

The J gene is TRBJ1-2, the V gene TRBV11-3, with a tentative D call TRBD1 (5 bases). Trimming shortened V by 5 bases and J by 2 bases, and 15 bases separated the two germline ends. The CDR3 runs to 15 residues. Germline values: CDR1 SGHNT, CDR2 YENEEA. The CDR3 sequence: CASSRRGGGNYGYTF. For the CDR3, the DNA is TGTGCCAGCAGCAGAAGAGGTGGGGGGAACTATGGCTACACCTTC.

The CDR3 DNA reads TGTGCCAGTAGTCCAGGGGGCGCTTGGGCAGATACGCAGTATTTT. It translates to CASSPGGAWADTQYF. The chain recombines TRBV19 with TRBJ2-3, with 8 nucleotides matching TRBD1. The V gene end was trimmed by 5 bases and the J gene end by 4 bases; junction bases not matched to a gene: 8. The germline V gene encodes CDR1 LNHDA and CDR2 SQIVND (reference sequence). CDR3 length equals 15 residues.

This chain connects TRBV19 to TRBJ2-5; TRBD2 agrees at 10 bases. With 3 bases clipped from V and 2 bases from J, the junction kept 6 bases outside the gene matches. The CDR3 loop spans 16 amino acids. Germline CDR1 and CDR2: LNHDA and SQIVND (reference sequence). CDR3 sequence reads: CASSILRTSGQETQYF. The CDR3 nucleotides are TGTGCCAGTAGTATTCTGAGGACTAGCGGTCAAGAGACCCAGTACTTC.

The chain recombines TRBV24-1 with TRBJ2-1; 7 nucleotides align to TRBD1. The CDR3 covers 14 residues. Germline values: CDR1 KGHDR, CDR2 SFDVKD. V shed 10 bases and J 9 bases; nucleotides not matched to a gene: 14. The CDR3 spells CATLGTADGAEQFF. CDR3 nucleotide sequence: TGTGCCACTCTCGGGACAGCCGACGGGGCTGAGCAGTTCTTC.

This rearrangement joins TRBV10-3 to TRBJ2-7; maybe TRBD1 (5 bases). The V gene lost 3 bases and the J gene lost 2 bases, with 14 bases spanning the gap. The CDR3 has 15 amino acids. The germline CDR1 and CDR2 sequences are ENHRY and SYGVKD. CDR3 protein: CAISDPTGDTYEQYF. The CDR3 coding sequence is TGTGCCATCAGTGACCCTACAGGAGACACCTACGAGCAGTACTTC.

The chain joins TRBV6-5 to TRBJ1-6; weak D call: TRBD1 (5 bases). The CDR3 spans 13 residues. Trimming pared 7 bases from V and 7 bases from J, leaving 11 bases between. The germline CDR1 and CDR2 sequences are MNHEY and SVGAGI. The DNA for the CDR3 is TGTGCCAGCAAGGGACTTAGAAATTCACCCCTCCACTTT. Amino acids: CASKGLRNSPLHF.

This clone has only one observation. This chain joins TRBV18 and TRBJ2-7; D not certain. Germline loops: CDR1 KGHSH, CDR2 LQKENI. Trimming stripped 5 bases from V and 6 bases from J, with 5 bases between. CDR3 length: 10 amino acids. The CDR3 loop is CASSYSEQYF. The CDR3 bases are TGTGCCAGCTCATACTCCGAGCAGTACTTC.

This clone has a single count. The V gene is TRBV5-1, the J gene TRBJ2-1; TRBD2 aligns across 7 bases. V gave up 4 bases and J gave up 4 bases; unmatched junction bases: 20. Germline CDR1 reads SGHRS; CDR2 reads YFSETQ. The CDR3 contains 19 residues. This CDR3 reads CASSPEPSGGVGGYNEQFF. DNA for the CDR3: TGCGCCAGCAGCCCTGAACCTAGCGGAGGGGTGGGCGGGTACAATGAGCAGTTCTTC.

This chain connects TRBV18 to TRBJ2-2, with a tentative D call TRBD1 (5 bases). The V gene's germline CDR1 is KGHSH and CDR2 LQKENI. CDR3 length equals 16 residues. The germline V and J ends were trimmed by 6 bases and 0 bases, with 14 bases remaining between them. The chain's CDR3 is CASSTVGQSNTGELFF. In DNA, the CDR3 is TGTGCCAGCTCCACCGTGGGGCAGTCGAACACCGGGGAGCTGTTTTTT.

The CDR3 region has the DNA TGTGCCAGCAGCCAAGGTTTCGGGGAAACCTACGAGCAGTACTTC. Its protein product is CASSQGFGETYEQYF. The chain combines TRBV3-1 (or the pseudogene TRBV3-2) with TRBJ2-7; tentatively, D is TRBD2 (5 bases). The germline CDR1 and CDR2 sequences are LGHDT and YNNKEL (reference sequence). Trimming cost V 1 base and J 2 bases, with 12 bases left between them. This CDR3 spans 15 amino acids.

This chain uses TRBV5-1 with TRBJ2-2; D is possibly TRBD1 (6 bases). This CDR3 spans 14 amino acids. CDR1 and CDR2 from the germline V gene are SGHRS and YFSETQ. V lost 0 bases and J 7 bases, leaving 10 bases between the germline ends. The CDR3 DNA reads TGCGCCAGCAGCTTGGCCAGGGGTATCGGGGAGCTGTTTTTT. Protein sequence: CASSLARGIGELFF.